The clone carrying this TCR beta chain was picked up a small number of times. Its antigen remains unidentified. A second PCR, run for roughly 7 to 11 cycles, used a sample-barcoded 5' primer plus a J-beta primer mix. MiXCR, run by TCRdb on the 5' RACE reads, gives a single entry per CDR3 protein. The sample consists of some 670,000 distinct CDR3 sequences, roughly half of them appearing once. The CDR3 totals 14 residues. The germline gives CDR1 DFQATT, CDR2 SNEGSKA (reference sequence). The V and J ends lost 2 bases and 9 bases respectively, with 20 bases between them. The data originate from a study of blood T cells in healthy people across ages. Broader study findings: The long-lived group displayed more naive CD4+ cells, plus higher diversity, than the aged donors did. Possibly confounding the expanded clonotype changes was the fact that donor CMV status was unknown.

Each donor's blood draw was roughly 9.5 milliliters of peripheral blood. Extractions gave at least 5.5 micrograms of total RNA per sample. The sequenced sample consisted of blood. This rearrangement joins TRBV20-1 to TRBJ2-7; possibly TRBD1 for D (6 bases). The receptor was isolated from a woman of 80 years or more in good health. The CDR3 DNA follows: TGCAGTGCTAGAAACAGGGAGCAACCTCTTGGGCAGTACTTC. Encoded protein: CSARNREQPLGQYF.